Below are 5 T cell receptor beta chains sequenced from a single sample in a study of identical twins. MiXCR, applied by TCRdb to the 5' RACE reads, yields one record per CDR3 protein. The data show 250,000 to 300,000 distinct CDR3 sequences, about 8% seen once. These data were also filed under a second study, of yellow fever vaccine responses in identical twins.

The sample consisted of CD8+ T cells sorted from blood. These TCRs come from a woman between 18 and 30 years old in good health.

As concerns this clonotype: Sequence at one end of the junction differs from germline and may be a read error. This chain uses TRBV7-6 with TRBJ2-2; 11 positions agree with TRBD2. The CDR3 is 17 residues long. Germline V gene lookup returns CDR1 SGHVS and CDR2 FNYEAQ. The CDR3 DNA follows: TGTGCCAGCAGCTCTCTAGCGGGAGGAGGGAACACCGGGGTGCTGTTTTTT. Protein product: CASSSLAGGGNTGVLFF.

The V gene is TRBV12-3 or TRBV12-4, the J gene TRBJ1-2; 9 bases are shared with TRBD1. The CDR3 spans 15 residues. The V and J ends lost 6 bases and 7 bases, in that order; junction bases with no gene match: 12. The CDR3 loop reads CASSHQQGAPSGYTF. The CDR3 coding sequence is TGTGCCAGCAGCCATCAACAGGGGGCCCCGAGTGGCTACACCTTC.

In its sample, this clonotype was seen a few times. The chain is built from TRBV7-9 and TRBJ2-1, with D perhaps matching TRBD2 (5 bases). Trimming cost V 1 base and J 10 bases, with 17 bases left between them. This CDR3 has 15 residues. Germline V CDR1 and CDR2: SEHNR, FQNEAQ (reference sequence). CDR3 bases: TGTGCCAGCAGCTTAGGACTACCGCTAGTAGGAGAGCAGTTCTTC. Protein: CASSLGLPLVGEQFF.

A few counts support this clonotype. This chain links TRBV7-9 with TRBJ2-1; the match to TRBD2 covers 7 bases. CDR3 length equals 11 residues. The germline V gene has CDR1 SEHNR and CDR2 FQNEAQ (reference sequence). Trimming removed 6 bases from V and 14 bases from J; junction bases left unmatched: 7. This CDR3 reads CASSFGGGEFF. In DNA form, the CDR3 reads TGTGCCAGCAGTTTTGGGGGAGGGGAGTTCTTC. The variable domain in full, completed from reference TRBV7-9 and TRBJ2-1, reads DTGVSQNPRHKITKRGQNVTFRCDPISEHNRLYWYRQTLGQGPEFLTYFQNEAQLEKSRLLSDRFSAERPKGSFSTLEIQRTEQGDSAMYLCASSFGGGEFFGPGTRLTVL.

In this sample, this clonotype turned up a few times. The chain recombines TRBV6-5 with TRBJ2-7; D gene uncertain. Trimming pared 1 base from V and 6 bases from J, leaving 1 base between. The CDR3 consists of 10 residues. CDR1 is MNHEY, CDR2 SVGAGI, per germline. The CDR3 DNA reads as TGTGCCAGCAGTTACTGCGAGCAGTACTTC. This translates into CASSYCEQYF.